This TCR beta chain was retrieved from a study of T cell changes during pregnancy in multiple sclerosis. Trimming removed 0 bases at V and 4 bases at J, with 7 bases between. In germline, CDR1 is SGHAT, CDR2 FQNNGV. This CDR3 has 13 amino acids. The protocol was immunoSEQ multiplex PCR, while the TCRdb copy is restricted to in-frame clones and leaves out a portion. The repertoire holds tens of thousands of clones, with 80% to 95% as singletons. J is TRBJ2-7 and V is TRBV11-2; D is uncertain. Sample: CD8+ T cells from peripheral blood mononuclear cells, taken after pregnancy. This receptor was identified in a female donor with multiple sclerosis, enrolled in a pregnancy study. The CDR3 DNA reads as TGTGCCAGCAGCTTAGATCCCAGTTACGAGCAGTACTTC. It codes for CASSLDPSYEQYF.